This T cell receptor (beta chain) was captured by sequencing in a study of vaccination effects on CD4 cells after COVID-19. ViraFEST used viral peptide pools to expand antigen-specific CD4+ T cells before sequencing. The authors isolated CD4+ T cells after around 10 days of culture. Sometime from March through December 2020, the person acquired a SARS-CoV-2 infection that PCR confirmed. They grew a few million PBMC in each well, adding around 10 IU/ml IL-2 and around 10 ug/ml peptides. Cultures received IL-2 medium that replaced half the medium on days 3 and 7. The CDR3 loop spans 16 amino acids. The germline V gene has CDR1 MNHEY and CDR2 SVGAGI. Germline trimming cut 3 bases from V and 10 bases from J; bases unmatched to any gene: 10. Clones were sequenced by immunoSEQ multiplex PCR, and TCRdb holds only the in-frame ones, with some missing. The data hold under 25,000 clones, with 70% to 80% observed a single time.

As regards this clone: Antigen specificity is unknown.

Overall study findings and caveats: Convalescent patients were few in the study, and early post-infection timepoints were absent. Clonal contraction was marked in infection- and vaccine-induced clones late after vaccination.

This specimen was CD4+ T cells from PBMCs cultured with a peptide pool, taken before COVID-19 vaccination. This rearrangement joins TRBV6-5 to TRBJ1-6; 9 bases match TRBD1. The clonotype comes from a human donor who had a prior SARS-CoV-2 infection. CDR3 nucleotides: TGTGCCAGCAGTTATAGTCCGGGACAGGGCTTCTCACCCCTCCACTTT. Translation gives CASSYSPGQGFSPLHF.